This note documents a single TCR beta chain sequence. Its antigen is undetermined. The sample is drawn from a study of T cells expressing NK-cell markers. Study summary: TCR beta repertoires came from sorted CD3+CD56+NKG2C+, CD3+CD56+NKG2C- and CD3+CD56-NKG2C+ T cells.

Study-level findings and limits: The study left the HCMV specificity of expanded NKG2C+ T cell clones unresolved. These clonotypes, the leaders elsewhere, also led the CD3+CD56-NKG2C+ fraction in several donors.

This CDR3 spans 18 amino acids. In germline, CDR1 is SGHRS, CDR2 YFSETQ. cDNA encoding TCR beta was synthesized via 5'RACE template switching incorporating UMIs. TCRdb re-called the 5' RACE reads; every CDR3 protein appears as one record, without DNA. The sample has about 460,000 distinct CDR3 sequences; the top ten hold under 1.5%. This clonotype was obtained from a woman between 45 and 60 years old in good health. Source material: blood T cells: a sorted CD56 or NKG2C T cell subset, CD4+ or CD8+ T cells, or bulk PBMC T cells (not recorded which). The chain couples TRBV5-1 to TRBJ2-1; TCRdb indicates TRBD1, and absent DNA this call remains unverified. The CDR3 spells CASSLGGVQRGSYNEQFF.